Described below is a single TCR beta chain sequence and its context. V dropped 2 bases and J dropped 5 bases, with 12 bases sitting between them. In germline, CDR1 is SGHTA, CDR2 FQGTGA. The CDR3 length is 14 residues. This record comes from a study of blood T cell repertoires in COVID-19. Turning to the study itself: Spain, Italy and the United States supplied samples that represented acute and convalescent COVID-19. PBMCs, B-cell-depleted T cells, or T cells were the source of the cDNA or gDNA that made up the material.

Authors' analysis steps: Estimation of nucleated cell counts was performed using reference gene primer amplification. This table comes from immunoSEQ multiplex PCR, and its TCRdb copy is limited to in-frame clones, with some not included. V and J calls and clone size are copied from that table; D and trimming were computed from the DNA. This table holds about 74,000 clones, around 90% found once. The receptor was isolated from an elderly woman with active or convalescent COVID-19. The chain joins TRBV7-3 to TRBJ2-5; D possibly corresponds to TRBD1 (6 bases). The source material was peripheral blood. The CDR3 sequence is CASSLAGQGETQYF. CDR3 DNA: TGTGCCAGCAGCTTAGCAGGGCAGGGGGAGACCCAGTACTTC.